A single sample is the source of the 21 T cell receptor beta chains below, sequenced in a study of T-cell memory formation after mild COVID-19. In TCRdb, the 5' RACE reads were re-called with MiXCR into one record per CDR3 protein. Of 310,000 or so distinct CDR3 sequences in the sample, 15% to 20% were seen once. Input material: PBMCs or a T cell subset sorted from them (not recorded which). The receptor source for this set is a man aged 18 to 35 who had mild COVID-19 (a few samples of this study predate the infection). Cell type and time point are not known.

The V call is TRBV5-1, the J call TRBJ2-2, with 10 nucleotides matching TRBD2. The CDR3 covers 17 residues. The trim removed 1 base at V and 1 base at J, leaving 4 bases unmatched. Looked up from germline, CDR1 is SGHRS and CDR2 is YFSETQ. The DNA of the CDR3 is TGCGCCAGCAGCTTGCCCGCTAGCGGGGGGAACACCGGGGAGCTGTTTTTT. It translates to CASSLPASGGNTGELFF.

CDR3 in amino acids: CASTKWGSVQPQHF. CDR3 nucleotides: TGTGCCAGCACTAAGTGGGGCTCGGTTCAGCCCCAGCATTTT. The chain uses TRBV12-3 or TRBV12-4 and TRBJ1-5, with D perhaps matching TRBD1 (5 bases). The CDR3 contains 14 residues. Deletions cut 7 bases from V and 6 bases from J, with 16 bases between.

This clonotype turned up a few times. The rearrangement joins TRBV6-2 or TRBV6-3 to TRBJ2-5, with unresolved D. CDR1 and CDR2 (germline): MNHEY, SVGEGT. Trimming shortened V by 7 bases and J by 5 bases, and 11 bases separated the two germline ends. This CDR3 is built from 12 residues. CDR3 bases: TGTGCCAGCACCCACCGGTGGGAGACCCAGTACTTC. Its translation is CASTHRWETQYF.

The CDR3 spells CSASQGMNTEAFF. In DNA, the CDR3 is TGCAGTGCTAGCCAGGGGATGAACACTGAAGCTTTCTTT. This rearrangement joins TRBV20-1 to TRBJ1-1; D may be TRBD1 (6 bases). CDR3 length: 13 amino acids. CDR1 DFQATT and CDR2 SNEGSKA come from the germline V gene (reference sequence). Trimming removed 3 bases at V and 0 bases at J, with 8 bases between.

This clonotype appeared many times. V usage is TRBV4-1 and J usage is TRBJ1-3; D remains unclear. CDR3 length: 15 amino acids. Trimming pared 1 base from V and 8 bases from J, leaving 15 bases between. Germline CDR1 MGHRA, CDR2 YSYEKL. CDR3 residues: CASSQAVSIGDTIYF. In nucleotides, the CDR3 is TGCGCCAGCAGCCAAGCGGTTTCGATCGGTGACACCATATATTTT.

This clonotype occurred a few times. The genes are TRBV6-5 and TRBJ2-7, with 9 bases aligning to TRBD1. CDR1 is MNHEY, CDR2 SVGAGI, per germline. Trimming removed 6 bases from V and 3 bases from J; junction bases left unmatched: 9. CDR3 size: 15 residues. CDR3 residues: CASRNARTGDYEQYF. CDR3 DNA: TGTGCCAGCAGAAACGCCCGGACAGGGGACTACGAGCAGTACTTC.

Only a few counts were recorded for this clonotype. V gene TRBV20-1 combines with J gene TRBJ1-2, with a weak D call TRBD1 (5 bases). V was shortened by 6 bases and J by 4 bases, with 15 bases between the two germline ends. Germline V lookup: CDR1 DFQATT, CDR2 SNEGSKA (reference sequence). The CDR3 consists of 13 residues. CDR3 residues: CSAHWAGRYGYTF. The CDR3 DNA follows: TGCAGTGCCCACTGGGCAGGGCGCTATGGCTACACCTTC.

This clonotype occurred many times. The chain links TRBV20-1 to TRBJ1-2; a weak D match, TRBD1 (6 bases). Germline loops: CDR1 DFQATT, CDR2 SNEGSKA (reference sequence). V was shortened by 5 bases and J by 4 bases, with 11 bases between the two germline ends. CDR3 size: 12 residues. CDR3 amino acids: CSAGQRLYGYTF. The CDR3 DNA reads as TGCAGTGCTGGACAGAGACTCTATGGCTACACCTTC.

This chain connects TRBV15 to TRBJ1-3; D ambiguous. Germline V gives CDR1 LNHNV, CDR2 YYDKDF (reference sequence). The CDR3 runs to 15 residues. Trimming removed 1 base from V and 1 base from J, with 8 bases in between. The DNA for the CDR3 is TGTGCCACCAGCAGAGGGTACAGTTCTGGAAACACCATATATTTT. Protein sequence: CATSRGYSSGNTIYF.

This clonotype was picked up a small number of times. This chain connects TRBV20-1 to TRBJ1-4, with D unclear. CDR1 and CDR2 from the germline V gene are DFQATT and SNEGSKA (reference sequence). V lost 0 bases and J lost 7, with 12 bases in between. This CDR3 is built from 14 residues. DNA of the CDR3: TGCAGTGCTAGAGATCGCTTTTCCAGTGAAAAACTGTTTTTT. It is translated as CSARDRFSSEKLFF.

This clonotype was counted many times. CDR3 sequence (DNA): TGTGCCAGCAGCTTGGACCGCCCCTGGAGAGCTTTCTTT. As protein: CASSLDRPWRAFF. V usage is TRBV5-5 and J usage is TRBJ1-1; D gene unclear. The CDR3 is 13 amino acids. Germline CDR1 is SGHKS and CDR2 is YYEKEE (reference sequence). V lost 0 bases, J lost 10 bases, and 13 bases lay in between.

This chain joins TRBV6-6 and TRBJ2-3; 12 bases map to TRBD1. This CDR3 is built from 14 residues. Trimming removed 6 bases from V and 3 bases from J; junction bases left unmatched: 1. Germline loops: CDR1 MNHNY, CDR2 SVGAGI (reference sequence). The CDR3 DNA is TGTGCCAGCAGGGGACAGGGGGCTACAGATACGCAGTATTTT. It translates to CASRGQGATDTQYF.

This clonotype was observed a handful of times. The J gene is TRBJ2-3, the V gene TRBV4-1; TRBD2 matches at 11 bases. The CDR3 is 18 amino acids. Germline V lookup: CDR1 MGHRA, CDR2 YSYEKL. J was trimmed by 3 bases and V by 0 bases; bases with no gene match: 8. CDR3 DNA sequence: TGCGCCAGCAGCCAAGAGCCCCGACTAGCGGGGTGGACAGATACGCAGTATTTT. Its translation is CASSQEPRLAGWTDTQYF.

This clonotype was found many times. The genes are TRBV7-2 and TRBJ2-7, with 11 bases fitting TRBD2. Unmatched junction bases numbered 6, after V lost 6 bases and J lost 2 bases. The CDR3 has 15 amino acids. Germline V gene sequence: CDR1 SGHTA, CDR2 FQGNSA. This chain's CDR3 is CASSILAGGTYEQYV. CDR3 DNA sequence: TGTGCCAGCAGTATTCTAGCGGGGGGAACCTACGAGCAGTACGTC.

This chain links TRBV3-1 with TRBJ1-3, with a tentative D call TRBD1 (5 bases). CDR1 LGHDT and CDR2 YNNKEL come from the germline V gene (reference sequence). The V end was cut by 2 bases, the J end by 2 bases, with 7 bases between. The CDR3 is 14 residues long. CDR3 region: CASSQKGTGNTIYF. The CDR3 DNA reads TGTGCCAGCAGCCAAAAGGGGACTGGAAACACCATATATTTT. The whole variable domain, filled in from reference TRBV3-1 and TRBJ1-3, reads DTAVSQTPKYLVTQMGNDKSIKCEQNLGHDTMYWYKQDSKKFLKIMFSYNNKELIINETVPNRFSPKSPDKAHLNLHINSLELGDSAVYFCASSQKGTGNTIYFGEGSWLTVV.

This chain joins TRBV10-2 and TRBJ1-2; tentative D call: TRBD1 (6 bases). The CDR3 contains 13 residues. V lost 3 bases and J lost 4, with 9 bases in between. Germline V gives CDR1 WSHSY, CDR2 SAAADI. The CDR3 sequence: CASSDNRAYGYTF. In nucleotides, the CDR3 is TGCGCCAGCAGTGACAACAGGGCCTATGGCTACACCTTC.

The chain links TRBV11-2 to TRBJ1-6, with D possibly matching TRBD1 (5 bases). V was pared by 3 bases and J by 9 bases, with 15 bases between. In germline, CDR1 is SGHAT, CDR2 FQNNGV. The CDR3 length is 15 residues. The CDR3 DNA reads TGTGCCAGCAGCTTTAGAGGGGACTATGGTTCACCCCTCCACTTT. Translation gives CASSFRGDYGSPLHF.

There are a few counts of this clonotype. CDR3 in amino acids: CASSPRTADNQPQHF. The CDR3, as DNA: TGTGCCAGCTCACCAAGAACGGCAGACAATCAGCCCCAGCATTTT. The J gene is TRBJ1-5, the V gene TRBV18; D gene uncertain. V was shortened by 2 bases and J by 3 bases, with 11 bases between the two germline ends. CDR1 is KGHSH, CDR2 LQKENI, per germline. This CDR3 contains 15 residues.

The chain is built from TRBV12-3 or TRBV12-4 and TRBJ2-5; 7 bases are a match to TRBD1. V lost 3 bases and J lost 5; bases outside the gene matches: 6. This CDR3 is built from 14 residues. The CDR3 DNA is TGTGCCAGCAGTTTGCGTGGGACAGTGGAGACCCAGTACTTC. It yields the protein CASSLRGTVETQYF.

This clonotype came up a few times. This chain links TRBV18 with TRBJ1-4, with 7 bases that match TRBD1. CDR1 and CDR2 (germline): KGHSH, LQKENI. This CDR3 contains 15 residues. V was clipped by 0 bases and J by 5 bases; unmatched bases: 3. CDR3 nucleotides: TGTGCCAGCTCACCACCTGGGACAGCAAATGAAAAACTGTTTTTT. It specifies CASSPPGTANEKLFF.

J is TRBJ1-1 and V is TRBV3-1, with 8 positions matching TRBD1. CDR3 length: 14 residues. Germline V CDR1 and CDR2: LGHDT, YNNKEL (reference sequence). V was pared by 2 bases and J by 6 bases, with 5 bases of the junction left unmatched. The CDR3 bases are TGTGCCAGCAGCCAATTGGACAGGGCTTCTGAAGCTTTCTTT. Its protein product is CASSQLDRASEAFF.